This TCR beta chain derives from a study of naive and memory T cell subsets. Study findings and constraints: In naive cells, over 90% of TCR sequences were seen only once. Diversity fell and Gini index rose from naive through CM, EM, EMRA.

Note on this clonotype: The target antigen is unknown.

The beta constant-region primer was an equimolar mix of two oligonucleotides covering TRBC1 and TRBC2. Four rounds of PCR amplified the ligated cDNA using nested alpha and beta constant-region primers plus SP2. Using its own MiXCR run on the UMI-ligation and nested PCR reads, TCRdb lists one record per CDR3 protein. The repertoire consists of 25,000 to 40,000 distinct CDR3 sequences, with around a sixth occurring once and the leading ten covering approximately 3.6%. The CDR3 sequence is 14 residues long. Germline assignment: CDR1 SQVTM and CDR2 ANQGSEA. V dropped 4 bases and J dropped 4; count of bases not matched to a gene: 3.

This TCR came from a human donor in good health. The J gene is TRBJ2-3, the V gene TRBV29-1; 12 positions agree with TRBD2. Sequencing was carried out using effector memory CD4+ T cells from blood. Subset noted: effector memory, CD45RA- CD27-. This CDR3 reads CSVGLAGAPDTQYF. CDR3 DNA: TGCAGCGTTGGACTAGCGGGAGCCCCAGATACGCAGTATTTT.